This T cell receptor beta chain was sequenced in a study of tumor-infiltrating lymphocytes in oesophageal squamous cell carcinoma. This CDR3 region has 11 residues. Germline CDR1 reads MNHNS; CDR2 reads SASEGT. TCRdb reprocessed the PCR reads with MiXCR, giving one entry per CDR3 protein. This repertoire shows fewer than 20,000 distinct CDR3 sequences, nearly 45% found once; its top ten account for 25% to 35%. The sequencing sample was made of esophageal tumor tissue. The clonotype comes from a male donor with esophageal squamous cell carcinoma. V gene TRBV6-1 combines with J gene TRBJ2-4; D ambiguous. Matching the DNA end better, TRBJ2-1 makes the J call doubtful. The CDR3 loop is CASSINNEQFF. CDR3 sequence (DNA): TGTGCCAGCAGTATCAACAATGAGCAGTTCTTC.